The present entry profiles one T cell receptor beta chain with its context. CDR3 length: 14 residues. The germline gives CDR1 MDHEN, CDR2 SYDVKM. The libraries of TRB cDNA were constructed through 5' RACE using UMI labels. TCRdb reprocessed the 5' RACE reads and stores each CDR3 protein as one record, lacking DNA. This sample's table reports about 120,000 distinct CDR3 sequences. The entry originates in a study of CXCR3-negative and CXCR3-positive naive CD8 T cells. Study overall: Cumulative TRB read yield was approximately 135 million, averaging about 1.5 +/- 0.3 million per library.

CD45RO-CCR7+CD27+CD95- was the phenotype of naive CD8+ T cells. The V gene is TRBV28, the J gene TRBJ2-2; TCRdb outputs TRBD1, but without DNA this stays unchecked. The sequenced sample consisted of naive CXCR3- CD8+ T cells from blood. The subset here: CD45RO-CCR7+CD27+CD95- naive CD8+ T cells lacking CXCR3 (TNR3-). The receptor was derived from a human donor in good health. Some clones in this sample may be carry-over from other donors' samples. The CDR3 region is CASRNQQGTGELFF.